This T cell receptor beta chain emerged from a study of neurological immune-mediated disorders. About the study: 31 of 34 multiple sclerosis patients had relapsing-remitting disease; 3 had secondary progressive.

With 10-nucleotide random UMIs included, cDNA was synthesized by 5'RACE. TCRdb re-analysed the 5' RACE reads in MiXCR, keeping a single row per CDR3 protein. The data show 45,000 or so distinct CDR3 sequences, approximately 3% seen once. This clonotype was seen many times. Its antigen is not known. Study-wide results and limits: One related-CDR3 cluster, found by phylogenetic grouping, held repertoires of 18 of 34 multiple sclerosis patients and is a possible signature.

Unmatched junction bases numbered 11, after V lost 9 bases and J lost 9 bases. The CDR3 runs to 15 residues. CDR1 and CDR2 from the germline V gene are SGHRS and YFSETQ. The chain uses TRBV5-1 and TRBJ2-1; 14 bases map to TRBD2. Sequencing was carried out using PBMCs. The origin of this receptor is a woman between 45 and 65 years old with multiple sclerosis. DNA for the CDR3: TGCGCCAACGCCACCGGGACTAGCGGGAGAGGTGAGCAGTTCTTC. This gives the protein CANATGTSGRGEQFF.